The 2 T cell receptor beta chains below come from one sample, sequenced in a study of cytomegalovirus exposure and HLA in healthy donors. PCR was performed using 60 Vbeta and 13 Jbeta primers. TCRdb's copy holds only in-frame clones and misses some; the assay was immunoSEQ multiplex PCR. Here the sample spans about 200,000 clones, 80% to 90% being singletons. The sequenced material came from PBMCs. Receptors originate from a man in his thirties or forties in good health and CMV-seronegative.

The CDR3 protein is CASSMVDRLYGYTF. DNA of the CDR3: TGTGCCAGTAGTATGGTGGACAGGTTGTATGGCTACACCTTC. The chain combines TRBV19 with TRBJ1-2, with 7 bases aligning to TRBD1. V lost 3 bases to trimming and J lost 5 bases; unmatched junction nucleotides: 6. Germline V lookup: CDR1 LNHDA, CDR2 SQIVND (reference sequence). The length of the CDR3 is 14 residues. Full variable domain (outside the CDR3, taken from reference TRBV19 and TRBJ1-2): DGGITQSPKYLFRKEGQNVTLSCEQNLNHDAMYWYRQDPGQGLRLIYYSQIVNDFQKGDIAEGYSVSREKKESFPLTVTSAQKNPTAFYLCASSMVDRLYGYTFGSGTRLTVV.

The J gene is TRBJ2-3, the V gene TRBV28, with D hard to call. Germline assignment: CDR1 MDHEN and CDR2 SYDVKM. V shed 2 bases and J shed 6 bases, with 6 bases lying between them. CDR3 length: 12 amino acids. The CDR3 DNA is TGTGCCAGCAGTTTAACGAGGGATACGCAGTATTTT. Amino acids: CASSLTRDTQYF.